This TCR beta chain appears in the sequencing data of a study of OX40 agonist ivuxolimab in advanced cancers. This clone is a singleton in its sample. Profiled with immunoSEQ multiplex PCR; TCRdb holds only in-frame clones, not every one. The sample has about 80,000 clones, roughly four fifths seen once; the top ten hold roughly 25%. Sequences were derived from CD4+ or CD8+ T cells sorted from blood, sampled in a trial of the OX40 agonist ivuxolimab. This receptor was taken from an adult with an advanced solid tumor such as melanoma, head and neck, liver or kidney cancer.

DNA for the CDR3: TGTGCCAGCGCGGCGGGGGGCCTACCCTCCTACGAGCAGTACTTC. The encoded protein is CASAAGGLPSYEQYF. This chain connects TRBV2 to TRBJ2-7, with 8 nucleotides matching TRBD2. Germline V CDR1 and CDR2: SNHLY, FYNNEI. The CDR3 runs to 15 residues. Losses at the gene ends were 8 bases for V and 0 bases for J; bases not matched to a gene: 9.